This TCR beta chain appears in the sequencing data of a study of cytomegalovirus exposure and HLA in healthy donors. Here immunoSEQ multiplex PCR was the method, and the copy in TCRdb shows in-frame clones only, minus some. The data contain some 84,000 clones, roughly 88% of them singletons. CDR1 and CDR2 (germline): MDHEN, SYDVKM. Between the trimmed V and J ends, which lost 2 bases and 5 bases, there was a span of 10 bases. CDR3 size: 13 residues. About this clone: Antigen: not known.

Notes on the study in general: Rare TCR sequences predominated, though certain public TCRs were found in many donors. A list of more than 150 TCR beta chains associated with cytomegalovirus was given. It was found in a later analysis that first-cohort TCR clusters tended to co-occur in the approximately 130 validation repertoires.

The sample comprised PBMCs. The chain couples TRBV28 to TRBJ2-7, with D possibly being TRBD2 (5 bases). The receptor was isolated from a man aged 25-40 years in good health and CMV-seronegative. CDR3 in amino acids: CASSLSSGDEQYF. CDR3 DNA: TGTGCCAGCAGTTTAAGTTCCGGGGACGAGCAGTACTTC.